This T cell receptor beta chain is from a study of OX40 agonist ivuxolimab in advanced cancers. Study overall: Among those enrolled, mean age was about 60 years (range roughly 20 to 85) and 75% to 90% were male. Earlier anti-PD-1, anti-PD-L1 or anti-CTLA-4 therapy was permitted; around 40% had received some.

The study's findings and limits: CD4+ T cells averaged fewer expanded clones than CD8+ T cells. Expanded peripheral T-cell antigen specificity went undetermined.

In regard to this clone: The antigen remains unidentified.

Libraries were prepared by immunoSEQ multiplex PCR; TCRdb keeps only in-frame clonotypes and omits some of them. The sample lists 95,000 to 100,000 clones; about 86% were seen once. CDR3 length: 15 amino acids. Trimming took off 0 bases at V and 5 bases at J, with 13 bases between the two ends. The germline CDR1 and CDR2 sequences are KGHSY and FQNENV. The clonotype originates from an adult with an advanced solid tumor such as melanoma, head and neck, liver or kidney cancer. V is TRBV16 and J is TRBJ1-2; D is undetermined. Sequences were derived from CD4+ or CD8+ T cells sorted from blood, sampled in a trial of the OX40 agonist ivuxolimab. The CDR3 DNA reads TGTGCCAGCAGCCAATCCGTGGGCGGATCATATGGCTACACCTTC. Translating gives CASSQSVGGSYGYTF.